These 11 T cell receptor beta chains originate from one sample sequenced in a study of post-analysis software for immune sequencing data. General study results and limits: Controls had lower frequencies than patients of a handful of TRBV segments, which included TRBV5-6, TRBV5-1 and TRBV20-1.

Every TCR beta cDNA library bore unique molecular identifiers. TCRdb re-analysed the PCR reads in MiXCR, keeping a single row per CDR3 protein. Among hundreds of thousands of distinct CDR3 sequences, 25% to 30% were seen once, and the ten largest hold roughly 0.57%. What these receptors recognize is not known. Input material: blood. The source of these receptors is a girl aged 5-17 years with multiple sclerosis.

This clonotype occurred once. The chain recombines TRBV20-1 with TRBJ2-3; 10 bases align to TRBD2. The germline V gene encodes CDR1 DFQATT and CDR2 SNEGSKA (reference sequence). The ends lost 6 bases at V and 3 bases at J; junction bases unmatched: 9. This CDR3 comprises 15 residues. This CDR3 reads CSALTSGFSTDTQYF. CDR3 coding DNA: TGCAGTGCGCTGACTAGCGGGTTTAGTACAGATACGCAGTATTTT.

In the case of this clonotype: An end of the junction does not agree with germline; a read error may underlie this. The genes are TRBV2 and TRBJ2-1; TRBD1 or TRBD2 may be the D gene (6 bases each). Per germline, CDR1 SNHLY and CDR2 FYNNEI. CDR3 length equals 15 residues. Here the CDR3 DNA reads TGTACCAGCAGTGAATTCCGGGGGCCAAGCAATGAGCAGTTCTTC. Amino acids: CTSSEFRGPSNEQFF.

This clonotype was observed a few times. This chain connects TRBV7-2 to TRBJ2-3, with TRBD1 as a possible D gene (5 bases). V gave up 1 base and J gave up 3 bases, with 8 bases separating them. CDR1 is SGHTA, CDR2 FQGNSA, per germline. The CDR3 is 14 residues long. For the CDR3, the DNA is TGTGCCAGCAGCTTAGTGGGGCGTACAGATACGCAGTATTTT. It specifies CASSLVGRTDTQYF.

V usage is TRBV5-1 and J usage is TRBJ1-1, with TRBD1 as a possible D gene (5 bases). Germline CDR1 SGHRS, CDR2 YFSETQ. Deletions cut 4 bases from V and 4 bases from J, with 17 bases between. The CDR3 is 15 residues long. In DNA form, the CDR3 reads TGCGCCAGCAGCCCAATCGCGACAGAGATCACTGAAGCTTTCTTT. Protein product: CASSPIATEITEAFF. The whole variable domain, remainder taken from reference TRBV5-1 and TRBJ1-1, is KAGVTQTPRYLIKTRGQQVTLSCSPISGHRSVSWYQQTPGQGLQFLFEYFSETQRNKGNFPGRFSGRQFSNSRSEMNVSTLELGDSALYLCASSPIATEITEAFFGQGTRLTVV.

J is TRBJ1-1 and V is TRBV10-3, with D possibly TRBD1 on 6 matching bases. CDR1 is ENHRY, CDR2 SYGVKD, per germline. V lost 6 bases to trimming and J lost 2 bases, with 10 bases between them. The CDR3 runs to 13 residues. The CDR3 spells CAIRKQGNTEAFF. Written as DNA, the CDR3 is TGTGCCATCAGAAAACAGGGTAACACTGAAGCTTTCTTT.

This clonotype was seen only a few times. This chain links TRBV6-2 or TRBV6-3 with TRBJ2-2; D not resolved. CDR3 size: 16 residues. V lost 8 bases to trimming and J lost 7 bases, with 23 bases between them. Germline V gives CDR1 MNHEY, CDR2 SVGEGT. The CDR3: CASAPTAPPKSGELFF. The CDR3 DNA reads as TGTGCCAGCGCACCCACAGCCCCCCCGAAGAGCGGGGAGCTGTTTTTT.

The rearrangement uses TRBV7-2 and TRBJ2-7; D gene uncertain. This CDR3 contains 13 residues. The V and J ends lost 5 bases and 0 bases respectively, with 8 bases between them. Germline assignment: CDR1 SGHTA and CDR2 FQGNSA. This CDR3 reads CASSGHYSYEQYF. In DNA, the CDR3 is TGTGCCAGCAGCGGGCACTACTCCTACGAGCAGTACTTC.

V is TRBV20-1 and J is TRBJ2-3; 9 bases line up with TRBD1. J was trimmed by 0 bases and V by 4 bases; bases with no gene match: 5. This CDR3 has 15 amino acids. Germline-derived CDR1 and CDR2 are DFQATT and SNEGSKA (reference sequence). The CDR3 region is CSATPGTGSTDTQYF. CDR3 DNA: TGCAGTGCTACCCCCGGGACAGGGAGCACAGATACGCAGTATTTT.

This clonotype was recorded many times. DNA of the CDR3: TGTGCCACCATCACAACGGGACGGGGTCAGTTCTTC. Its translation is CATITTGRGQFF. The chain combines TRBV7-2 with TRBJ2-1, with D tentatively TRBD1 or TRBD2 (5 bases each). This CDR3 region has 12 residues. Germline CDR1 reads SGHTA; CDR2 reads FQGNSA. V was clipped by 10 bases and J by 13 bases, with 20 bases between them.

The V call is TRBV5-1, the J call TRBJ1-2; 9 nucleotides align to TRBD1. The CDR3 contains 15 residues. CDR1 and CDR2 from the germline V gene are SGHRS and YFSETQ. Trimming at V came to 4 bases and at J to 8 bases, leaving 12 bases not matched to a gene. The CDR3 nucleotides read TGCGCCAGCAGCACCGGGACAGGGTCTGATGGGGGCTACACCTTC. Its translation is CASSTGTGSDGGYTF.

This rearrangement joins TRBV20-1 to TRBJ2-5; possibly TRBD1 for D (5 bases). Germline CDR1 reads DFQATT; CDR2 reads SNEGSKA (reference sequence). The V end lost 0 bases, the J end lost 1 base, and 21 bases lay between the germline ends. This CDR3 is built from 18 residues. The CDR3 here is CSAREPDNSNWGQETQYF. The CDR3 coding sequence is TGCAGTGCTAGAGAACCGGACAACTCAAACTGGGGCCAAGAGACCCAGTACTTC.